This TCR beta chain was obtained from a study of blood T cell repertoires in COVID-19. For the study at large: COVID-19 samples, acute and convalescent, were from the United States, Italy and Spain. From T cells, B-cell-depleted T cells, or PBMCs came the material, which was cDNA or gDNA.

Germline loops: CDR1 SGHRS, CDR2 YFSETQ. CDR3 length: 13 amino acids. Trimming took off 4 bases at V and 6 bases at J, with 10 bases between the two ends. Source study methods: Using reference gene primer amplification, nucleated cell counts were estimated. Sequencing used immunoSEQ multiplex PCR; TCRdb keeps in-frame clones, though not all of them. That table gives V, J and clone size, and the DNA gave D and trimming. The sample records about 220,000 clones, more than 70% being singletons. The clonotype comes from a woman older than 75 with acute or convalescent COVID-19. The V call is TRBV5-1, the J call TRBJ2-2, with D perhaps matching TRBD1 (5 bases). The sequenced material came from peripheral blood. As DNA, the CDR3 is TGCGCCAGCAGCGCACAGGTTGCCGGGGAGCTGTTTTTT. This translates into CASSAQVAGELFF.